The source of this T cell receptor (beta chain) is a study of cytomegalovirus exposure and HLA in healthy donors. Study results and caveats: The investigators catalogued about 170 TCR beta chains as cytomegalovirus-associated. Highly shared variants forming one cluster were likely a sequencing artifact. CMV antigen specificity of a few CMV-associated chains was confirmed in vitro.

Researchers ran the PCR with 60 Vbeta and 13 Jbeta primers. Produced via immunoSEQ multiplex PCR; TCRdb's table is partial and in-frame only. The sample lists about 94,000 clones; roughly three quarters were seen once. It was healthy bone marrow donors who served as donors. Germline CDR1 LNHDA, CDR2 SQIVND (reference sequence). The CDR3 contains 16 residues. Trimming removed 5 bases from V and 0 bases from J, with 15 bases in between. Details on this clone: Its antigen is as yet unknown.

Material for sequencing was PBMCs. The TCR originated in a woman aged 60-75 years in good health and CMV-seronegative. The rearrangement uses TRBV19 and TRBJ2-3, with D hard to call. In DNA, the CDR3 is TGTGCCAGTAGTGGGTTGCCCTCGACTAGCACAGATACGCAGTATTTT. Translated, it gives CASSGLPSTSTDTQYF.